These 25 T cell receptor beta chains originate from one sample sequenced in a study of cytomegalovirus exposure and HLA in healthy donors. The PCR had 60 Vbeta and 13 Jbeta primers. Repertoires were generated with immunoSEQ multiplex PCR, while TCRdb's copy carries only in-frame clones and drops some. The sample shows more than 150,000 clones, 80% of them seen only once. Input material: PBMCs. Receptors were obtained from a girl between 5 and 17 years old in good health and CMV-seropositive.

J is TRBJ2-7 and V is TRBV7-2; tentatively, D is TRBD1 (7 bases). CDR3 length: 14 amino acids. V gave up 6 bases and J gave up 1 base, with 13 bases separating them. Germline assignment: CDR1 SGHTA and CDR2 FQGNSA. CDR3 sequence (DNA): TGTGCCAGCAGTAGCGGCAGGGGGTCCTACGAGCAGTACTTC. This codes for CASSSGRGSYEQYF. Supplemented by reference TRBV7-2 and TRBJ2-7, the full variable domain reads GAGVSQSPSNKVTEKGKDVELRCDPISGHTALYWYRQSLGQGLEFLIYFQGNSAPDKSGLPSDRFSAERTGGSVSTLTIQRTQQEDSAVYLCASSSGRGSYEQYFGPGTRLTVT.

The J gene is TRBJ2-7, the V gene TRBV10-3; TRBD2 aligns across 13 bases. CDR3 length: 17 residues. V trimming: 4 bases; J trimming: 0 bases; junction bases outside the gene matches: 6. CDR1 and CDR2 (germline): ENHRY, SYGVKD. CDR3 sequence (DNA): TGTGCCATCAGTGGGGGGACTAGCGGGGACCTCTCCTACGAGCAGTACTTC. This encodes CAISGGTSGDLSYEQYF.

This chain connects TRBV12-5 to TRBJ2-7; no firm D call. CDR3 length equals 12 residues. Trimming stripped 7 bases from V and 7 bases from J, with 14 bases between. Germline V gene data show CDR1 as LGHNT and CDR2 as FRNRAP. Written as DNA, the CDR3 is TGTGCTAGTGCTTTCCCGGAGAGAGAGCAGTACTTC. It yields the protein CASAFPEREQYF.

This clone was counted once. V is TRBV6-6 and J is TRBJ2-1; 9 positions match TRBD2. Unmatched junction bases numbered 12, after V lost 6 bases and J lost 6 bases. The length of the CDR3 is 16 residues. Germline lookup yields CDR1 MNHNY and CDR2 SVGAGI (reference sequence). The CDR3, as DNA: TGTGCCAGCAGCCCCCCTCTAGCGGGAAATATCAATGAGCAGTTCTTC. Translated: CASSPPLAGNINEQFF.

The CDR3 loop reads CASSLSAGKVRGGYTF. In DNA form, the CDR3 reads TGTGCCAGCAGTTTATCTGCGGGTAAAGTAAGGGGGGGCTACACCTTC. The chain is built from TRBV27 and TRBJ1-2; a weak D match, TRBD1 (6 bases). The CDR3 runs to 16 residues. The germline V gene has CDR1 MNHEY and CDR2 SMNVEV (reference sequence). The ends were cut back, 0 bases at V and 8 bases at J, with 19 bases in the middle.

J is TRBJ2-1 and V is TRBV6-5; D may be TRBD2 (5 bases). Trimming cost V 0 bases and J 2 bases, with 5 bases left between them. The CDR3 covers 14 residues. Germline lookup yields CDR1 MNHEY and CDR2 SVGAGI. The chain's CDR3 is CASSYSGAYNEQFF. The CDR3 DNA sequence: TGTGCCAGCAGTTACTCGGGAGCCTACAATGAGCAGTTCTTC.

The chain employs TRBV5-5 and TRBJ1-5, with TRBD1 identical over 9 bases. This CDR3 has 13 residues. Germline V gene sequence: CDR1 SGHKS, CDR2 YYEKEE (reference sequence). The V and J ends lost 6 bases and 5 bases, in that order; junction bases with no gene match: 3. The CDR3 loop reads CASTRTGDQPQHF. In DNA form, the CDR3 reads TGTGCCAGCACCCGGACAGGGGATCAGCCCCAGCATTTT.

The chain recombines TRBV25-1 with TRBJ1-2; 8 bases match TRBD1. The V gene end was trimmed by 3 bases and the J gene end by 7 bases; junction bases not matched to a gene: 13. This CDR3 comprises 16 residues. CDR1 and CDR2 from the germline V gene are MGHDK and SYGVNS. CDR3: CASSDPLSDRVVGYTF. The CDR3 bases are TGTGCCAGCAGTGATCCCCTTTCGGACAGGGTGGTTGGCTACACCTTC.

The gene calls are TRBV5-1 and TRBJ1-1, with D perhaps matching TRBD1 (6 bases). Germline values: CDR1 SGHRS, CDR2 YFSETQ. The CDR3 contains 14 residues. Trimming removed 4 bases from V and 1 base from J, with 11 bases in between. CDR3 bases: TGCGCCAGCAGCCGTGGGACACAGAACACTGAAGCTTTCTTT. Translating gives CASSRGTQNTEAFF.

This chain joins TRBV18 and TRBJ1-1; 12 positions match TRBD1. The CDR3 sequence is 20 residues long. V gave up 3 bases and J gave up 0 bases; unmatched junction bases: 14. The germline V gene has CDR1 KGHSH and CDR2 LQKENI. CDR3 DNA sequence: TGTGCCAGCTCACCTTGGGACAGGGGGCACTCGGGCGGGATGAACACTGAAGCTTTCTTT. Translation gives CASSPWDRGHSGGMNTEAFF.

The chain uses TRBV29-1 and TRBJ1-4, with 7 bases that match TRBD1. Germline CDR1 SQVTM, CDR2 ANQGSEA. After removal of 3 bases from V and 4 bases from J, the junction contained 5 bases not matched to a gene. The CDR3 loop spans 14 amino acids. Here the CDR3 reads CSVDPGGFNEKLFF. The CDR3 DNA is TGCAGCGTTGATCCAGGGGGGTTTAATGAAAAACTGTTTTTT.

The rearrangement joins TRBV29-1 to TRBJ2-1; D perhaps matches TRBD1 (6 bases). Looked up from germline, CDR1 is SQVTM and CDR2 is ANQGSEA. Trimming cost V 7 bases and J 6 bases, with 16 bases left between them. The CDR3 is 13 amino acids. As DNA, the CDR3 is TGCAGCGCGTGGACAGATTTGGGCAATGAGCAGTTCTTC. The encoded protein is CSAWTDLGNEQFF.

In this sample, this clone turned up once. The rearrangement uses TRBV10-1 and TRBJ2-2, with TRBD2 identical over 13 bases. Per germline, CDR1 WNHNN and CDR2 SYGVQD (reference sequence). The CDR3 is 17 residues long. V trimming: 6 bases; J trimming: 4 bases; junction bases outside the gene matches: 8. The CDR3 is CASSRGLAGVFTGELFF. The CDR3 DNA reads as TGCGCCAGCAGCCGCGGACTAGCGGGAGTTTTCACCGGGGAGCTGTTTTTT.

The CDR3 nucleotides read TGTGCCTGGAGGGGAGGCGACAGGAACACTGAAGCTTTCTTT. This translates into CAWRGGDRNTEAFF. The V and J genes are TRBV30 and TRBJ1-1, with a weak D call TRBD1 (5 bases). V lost 3 bases, J lost 1 base, and 12 bases lay in between. The CDR3 is 14 residues long. The germline V gene encodes CDR1 GTSNPN and CDR2 SVGIG (reference sequence).

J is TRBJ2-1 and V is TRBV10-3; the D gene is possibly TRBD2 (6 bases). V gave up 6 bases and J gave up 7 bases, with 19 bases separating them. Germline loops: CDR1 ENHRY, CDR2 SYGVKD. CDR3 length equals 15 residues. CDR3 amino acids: CAISLSGGGYNEQFF. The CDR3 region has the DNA TGTGCCATCAGCCTTAGCGGAGGCGGATATAATGAGCAGTTCTTC.

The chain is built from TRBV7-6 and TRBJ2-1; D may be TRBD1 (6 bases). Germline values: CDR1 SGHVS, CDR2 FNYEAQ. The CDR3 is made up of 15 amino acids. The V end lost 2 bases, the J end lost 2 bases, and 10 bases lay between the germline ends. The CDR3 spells CASSLLQGAYNEQFF. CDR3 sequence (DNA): TGTGCCAGCAGCTTACTACAGGGAGCCTACAATGAGCAGTTCTTC.

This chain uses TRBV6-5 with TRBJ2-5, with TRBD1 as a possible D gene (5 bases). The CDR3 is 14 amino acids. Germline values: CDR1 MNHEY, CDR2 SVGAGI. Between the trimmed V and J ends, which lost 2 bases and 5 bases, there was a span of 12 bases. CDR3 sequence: CASSYRRQSETQYF. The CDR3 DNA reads TGTGCCAGCAGTTACCGGAGACAGTCGGAGACCCAGTACTTC.

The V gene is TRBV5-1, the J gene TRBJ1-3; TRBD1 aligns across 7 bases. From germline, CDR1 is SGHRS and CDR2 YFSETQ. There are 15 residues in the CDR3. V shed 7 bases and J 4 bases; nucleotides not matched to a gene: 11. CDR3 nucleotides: TGCGCCAGCGGTCCGACAGGGAACGCCGGAAACACCATATATTTT. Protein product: CASGPTGNAGNTIYF.

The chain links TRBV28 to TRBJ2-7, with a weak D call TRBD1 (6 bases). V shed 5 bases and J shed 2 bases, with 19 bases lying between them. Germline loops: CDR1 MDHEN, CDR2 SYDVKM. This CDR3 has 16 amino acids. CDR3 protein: CASSPLTRQVTYEQYF. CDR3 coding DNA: TGTGCCAGCAGTCCCCTTACCCGACAGGTAACCTACGAGCAGTACTTC.

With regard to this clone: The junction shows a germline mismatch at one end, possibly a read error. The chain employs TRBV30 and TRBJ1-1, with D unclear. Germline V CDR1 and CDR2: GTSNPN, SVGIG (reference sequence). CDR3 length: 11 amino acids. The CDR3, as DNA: TGTGCCTGGGGTGTAGCCACTGAAGCTTTCTTT. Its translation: CAWGVATEAFF.

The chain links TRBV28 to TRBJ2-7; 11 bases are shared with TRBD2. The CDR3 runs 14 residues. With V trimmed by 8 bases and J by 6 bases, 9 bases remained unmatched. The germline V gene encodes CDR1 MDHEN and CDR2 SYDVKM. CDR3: CASGLLAGGAEQYF. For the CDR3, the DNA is TGTGCCAGCGGCCTATTAGCGGGAGGGGCCGAGCAGTACTTC.

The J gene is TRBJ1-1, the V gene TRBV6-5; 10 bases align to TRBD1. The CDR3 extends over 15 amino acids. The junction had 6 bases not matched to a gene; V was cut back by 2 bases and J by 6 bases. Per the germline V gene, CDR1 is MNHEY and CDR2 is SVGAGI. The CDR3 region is CASSYGDRGDAEAFF. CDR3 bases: TGTGCCAGCAGTTACGGGGACAGGGGAGATGCTGAAGCTTTCTTT.

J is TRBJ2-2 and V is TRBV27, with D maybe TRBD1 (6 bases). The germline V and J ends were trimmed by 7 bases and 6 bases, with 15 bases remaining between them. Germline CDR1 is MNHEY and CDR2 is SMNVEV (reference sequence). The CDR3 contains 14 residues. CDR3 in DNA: TGTGCCAGCACCGCGACAGGCAGCGCCGGGGAGCTGTTTTTT. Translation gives CASTATGSAGELFF.

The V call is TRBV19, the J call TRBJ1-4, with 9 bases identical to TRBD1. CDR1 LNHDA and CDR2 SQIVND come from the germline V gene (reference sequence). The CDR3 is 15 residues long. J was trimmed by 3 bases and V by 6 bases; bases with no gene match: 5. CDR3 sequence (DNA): TGTGCCAGTAGCCCTCGACAGGGGGCTAATGAAAAACTGTTTTTT. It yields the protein CASSPRQGANEKLFF.

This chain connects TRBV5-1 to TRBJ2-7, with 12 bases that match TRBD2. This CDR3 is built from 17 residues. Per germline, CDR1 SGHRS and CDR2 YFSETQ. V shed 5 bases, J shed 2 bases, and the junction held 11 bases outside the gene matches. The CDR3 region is CASRGLAGGQEAYEQYF. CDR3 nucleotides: TGCGCCAGCAGGGGGCTAGCGGGAGGGCAGGAGGCCTACGAGCAGTACTTC.